These 15 T cell receptor beta chains were all obtained from the same sample, sequenced in a study of Tregs in tolerant kidney transplant recipients. The data were produced by immunoSEQ multiplex PCR, yet TCRdb's version contains in-frame clones alone and is incomplete. Among about 66,000 clones listed, 80% to 95% were seen once. Sequencing was performed on CD8+ T cells from blood, taken before the transplant. The receptors come from a human donor who received a combined kidney and bone marrow transplant.

The chain recombines TRBV7-6 with TRBJ2-6; TRBD1 agrees at 7 bases. The V gene end was trimmed by 5 bases and the J gene end by 2 bases; junction bases not matched to a gene: 3. Germline CDR1 is SGHVS and CDR2 is FNYEAQ. CDR3 length: 15 residues. CDR3 loop: CASSGDRAGANVLTF. CDR3 sequence (DNA): TGTGCCAGCAGCGGAGACAGGGCTGGGGCCAACGTCCTGACTTTC.

The rearrangement joins TRBV5-5 to TRBJ1-1, with unresolved D. CDR1 is SGHKS and CDR2 is YYEKEE in the germline V gene (reference sequence). Trimming left V 5 bases short and J 0 bases short, with 11 bases between. The CDR3 spans 14 residues. The CDR3, as DNA: TGTGCCAGCAGTACCCAGGCCATGAACACTGAAGCTTTCTTT. As protein: CASSTQAMNTEAFF.

V gene TRBV5-6 combines with J gene TRBJ2-1; perhaps TRBD2 as D (5 bases). The V gene lost 3 bases and the J gene lost 0 bases, with 16 bases spanning the gap. The CDR3 runs 17 residues. The V gene's germline CDR1 is SGHDT and CDR2 YYEEEE. CDR3 sequence: CASSSSGRESSYNEQFF. CDR3 nucleotides: TGTGCCAGCAGCTCCTCTGGTAGGGAGAGCTCCTACAATGAGCAGTTCTTC.

This rearrangement joins TRBV4-3 to TRBJ2-1; no clear D gene. V gave up 0 bases and J gave up 12 bases, with 9 bases separating them. Looked up from germline, CDR1 is LGHNA and CDR2 is YSLEER. This CDR3 contains 12 residues. CDR3 DNA sequence: TGCGCCAGCAGCCAAGATAGTGATTCGCAGTTCTTC. It specifies CASSQDSDSQFF.

The J gene is TRBJ1-2, the V gene TRBV7-2; no definite D call. The CDR3 consists of 14 residues. V lost 1 base and J lost 8, with 14 bases in between. Germline CDR1 is SGHTA and CDR2 is FQGNSA. CDR3 in amino acids: CASSLGRLDVGYTF. The CDR3 bases are TGTGCCAGCAGCTTAGGCAGGTTAGATGTCGGCTACACCTTC.

The V and J genes are TRBV2 and TRBJ1-1, with TRBD1 matching 7 bases. CDR3 size: 15 residues. With 6 bases clipped from V and 7 bases from J, the junction kept 14 bases outside the gene matches. The germline gives CDR1 SNHLY, CDR2 FYNNEI. This CDR3 is CASSARDSAPGEAFF. CDR3 nucleotides: TGTGCCAGCAGCGCCAGGGACAGTGCCCCCGGTGAAGCTTTCTTT.

This chain connects TRBV19 to TRBJ2-7; 9 bases agree with TRBD1. The ends lost 2 bases at V and 5 bases at J; junction bases unmatched: 7. Per the germline V gene, CDR1 is LNHDA and CDR2 is SQIVND (reference sequence). The CDR3 consists of 15 residues. CDR3 in amino acids: CASSISWDRVDEQYF. CDR3 DNA: TGTGCCAGTAGTATATCTTGGGACAGGGTAGACGAGCAGTACTTC.

V gene TRBV27 combines with J gene TRBJ2-7; no clear D. The length of the CDR3 is 13 residues. Trimming stripped 10 bases from V and 0 bases from J, with 13 bases between. Germline V gene data show CDR1 as MNHEY and CDR2 as SMNVEV (reference sequence). The CDR3 DNA follows: TGTGCCACCTCCTCAAGGAGCTCCTACGAGCAGTACTTC. Protein sequence: CATSSRSSYEQYF.

This clone has just a few counts. This rearrangement joins TRBV6-6 to TRBJ2-1; a possible D gene is TRBD1 (6 bases). This CDR3 is 14 amino acids long. In germline, CDR1 is MNHNY, CDR2 SVGAGI (reference sequence). V gave up 5 bases and J gave up 8 bases, with 16 bases separating them. The CDR3, as DNA: TGTGCCAGCAGTCGGGACATGGGGTCCCATGAGCAGTTCTTC. This sequence encodes CASSRDMGSHEQFF.

This clone has a single count. The V gene is TRBV4-1, the J gene TRBJ2-3, with TRBD1 identical over 8 bases. The germline V gene encodes CDR1 MGHRA and CDR2 YSYEKL. J gave up 2 bases and V 0 bases, and 7 bases lay outside the gene matches. The CDR3 runs to 17 residues. The CDR3 DNA reads TGCGCCAGCAGCCAAGAAGGGCCGGGACAGGACACAGATACGCAGTATTTT. Encoded protein: CASSQEGPGQDTDTQYF.

The gene calls are TRBV11-3 and TRBJ2-1; 7 bases match TRBD2. The junction had 2 bases not matched to a gene; V was cut back by 6 bases and J by 9 bases. CDR1 and CDR2 (germline): SGHNT, YENEEA. CDR3 length equals 11 residues. DNA of the CDR3: TGTGCCAGCAGTTGGGGGGGTGAGCAGTTCTTC. It encodes CASSWGGEQFF.

V is TRBV7-6 and J is TRBJ1-5; D is uncertain. This CDR3 comprises 14 residues. V shed 4 bases and J shed 7 bases, with 14 bases lying between them. In germline, CDR1 is SGHVS, CDR2 FNYEAQ. The CDR3 protein is CASSSEGRGQPQHF. In DNA, the CDR3 is TGTGCCAGCAGCTCAGAGGGTAGAGGGCAGCCCCAGCATTTT.

This sequence joins TRBV7-8 and TRBJ2-3, with 9 nucleotides matching TRBD2. The ends lost 0 bases at V and 6 bases at J; junction bases unmatched: 13. Germline CDR1 and CDR2: SGHVS and FQNEAQ. This CDR3 has 18 amino acids. The CDR3 reads CASSLALGGGGAWDTQYF. The CDR3 bases are TGTGCCAGCAGCTTAGCTCTAGGGGGCGGGGGGGCCTGGGATACGCAGTATTTT.

This rearrangement joins TRBV4-3 to TRBJ2-3; a weak D match, TRBD2 (6 bases). Trimming removed 4 bases at V and 3 bases at J, with 17 bases between. Germline CDR1 and CDR2: LGHNA and YSLEER. The CDR3 totals 16 residues. CDR3 DNA: TGCGCCAGCAGCCCAAACCTCGGCGGGAAGACAGATACGCAGTATTTT. Amino acids: CASSPNLGGKTDTQYF.

A word on this clone: Relative to the germline gene, one junction end is altered; a read error may explain this. Other DNA sequences from this sample encode an identical CDR3 as well. The V and J genes are TRBV29-1 and TRBJ2-7, with 8 nucleotides matching TRBD2. From germline, CDR1 is SQVTM and CDR2 ANQGSEA. The CDR3 covers 14 residues. In DNA, the CDR3 is TGCAGCGTCGAAGGGTCTGTCGGGAGGGACGAGCAGTACTTC. It codes for CSVEGSVGRDEQYF.